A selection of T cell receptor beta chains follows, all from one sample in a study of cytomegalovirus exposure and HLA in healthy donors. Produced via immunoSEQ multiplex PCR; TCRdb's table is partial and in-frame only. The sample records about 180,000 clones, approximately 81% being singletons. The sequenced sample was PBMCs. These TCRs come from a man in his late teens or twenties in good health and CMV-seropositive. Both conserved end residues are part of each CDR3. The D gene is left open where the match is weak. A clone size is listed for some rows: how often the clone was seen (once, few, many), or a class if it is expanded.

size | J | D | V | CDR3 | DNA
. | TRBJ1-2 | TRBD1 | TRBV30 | CAWSVGQGEDGYTF | TGTGCCTGGAGTGTAGGACAGGGGGAAGATGGCTACACCTTC
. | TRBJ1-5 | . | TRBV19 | CASSMHRVINQPQHF | TGTGCCAGTAGTATGCACAGGGTTATCAATCAGCCCCAGCATTTT
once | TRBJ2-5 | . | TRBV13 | CASSLGLAQETQYF | TGTGCCAGCAGCTTAGGACTAGCCCAAGAGACCCAGTACTTC
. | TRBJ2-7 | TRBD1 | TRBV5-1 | CASSSGTGGLIPYEQYF | TGCGCCAGCAGCTCCGGGACAGGGGGCCTCATTCCCTACGAGCAGTACTTC
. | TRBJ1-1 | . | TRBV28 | CASSLGATEAFF | TGTGCCAGCAGTTTAGGGGCCACTGAAGCTTTCTTT
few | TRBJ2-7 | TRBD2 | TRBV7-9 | CASSSRIGGGDYEQYF | TGTGCCAGCAGCTCCCGGATCGGCGGGGGGGACTACGAGCAGTACTTC
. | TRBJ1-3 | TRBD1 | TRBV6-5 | CASTEAGQGNTIYF | TGTGCCAGCACCGAGGCGGGACAGGGAAACACCATATATTTT
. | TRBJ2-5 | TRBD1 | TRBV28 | CASSFRDRQETQYF | TGTGCCAGCAGTTTCCGGGACAGACAAGAGACCCAGTACTTC
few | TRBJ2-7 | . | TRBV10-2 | CASSEGRVYEQYF | TGCGCCAGCAGTGAAGGCAGGGTCTACGAGCAGTACTTC
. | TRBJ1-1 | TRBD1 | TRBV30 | CAWSSGQGTEAFF | TGTGCCTGGAGCTCGGGACAGGGAACTGAAGCTTTCTTT
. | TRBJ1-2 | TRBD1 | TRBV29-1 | CSVEEGRGHGYTF | TGCAGCGTTGAAGAGGGCAGGGGGCATGGCTACACCTTC
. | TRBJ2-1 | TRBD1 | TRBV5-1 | CASSRRTGGNEQFF | TGCGCCAGCAGCAGAAGGACAGGGGGCAATGAGCAGTTCTTC
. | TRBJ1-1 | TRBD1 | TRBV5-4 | CASRPGQKNTEAFF | TGTGCCAGCAGGCCGGGACAGAAGAACACTGAAGCTTTCTTT
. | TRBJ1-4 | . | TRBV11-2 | CASTPRTNEKLFF | TGTGCCAGCACCCCGCGCACTAATGAAAAACTGTTTTTT
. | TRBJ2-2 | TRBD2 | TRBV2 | CASSASGRATGELFF | TGTGCCAGCAGTGCGTCGGGGAGGGCCACCGGGGAGCTGTTTTTT
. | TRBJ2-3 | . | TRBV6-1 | CASSWGDGTDTQYF | TGTGCCAGCAGCTGGGGGGACGGCACAGATACGCAGTATTTT
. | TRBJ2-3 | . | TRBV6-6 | CATTLDPGNTQYF | TGTGCCACCACTTTAGACCCGGGTAATACGCAGTATTTT
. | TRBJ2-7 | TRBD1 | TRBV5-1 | CASSPDRALYEQYF | TGCGCCAGCAGCCCGGACAGGGCCCTATACGAGCAGTACTTC
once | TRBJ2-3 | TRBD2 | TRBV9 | CASSVGLAGAPDTQYF | TGTGCCAGCAGCGTAGGTCTAGCGGGAGCCCCAGATACGCAGTATTTT
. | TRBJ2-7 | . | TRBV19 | CASTPGRGYEQYF | TGTGCCAGTACCCCCGGGCGGGGCTACGAGCAGTACTTC
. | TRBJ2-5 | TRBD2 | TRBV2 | CASSSGGEETQYF | TGTGCCAGCAGCAGCGGGGGGGAAGAGACCCAGTACTTC
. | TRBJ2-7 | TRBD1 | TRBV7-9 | CASSYSTGTGAYEQYF | TGTGCCAGCAGCTATTCGACCGGGACAGGGGCCTACGAGCAGTACTTC
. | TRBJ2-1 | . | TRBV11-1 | CASSLDRAAYNEQFF | TGTGCCAGCAGCTTAGACAGGGCCGCCTACAATGAGCAGTTCTTC
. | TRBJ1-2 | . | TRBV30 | CAWSLGQSALGYTF | TGTGCCTGGTCCTTAGGACAGTCCGCCCTGGGCTACACCTTC
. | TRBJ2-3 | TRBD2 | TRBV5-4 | CASSLSGGGLDTQYF | TGTGCCAGCAGCTTGTCGGGGGGGGGCCTAGATACGCAGTATTTT
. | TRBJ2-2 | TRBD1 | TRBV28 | CASRGRGTTGELFF | TGTGCCAGCAGGGGCAGGGGGACCACCGGGGAGCTGTTTTTT
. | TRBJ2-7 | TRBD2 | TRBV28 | CASSLLADGYEQYF | TGTGCCAGCAGTTTACTAGCGGATGGGTACGAGCAGTACTTC
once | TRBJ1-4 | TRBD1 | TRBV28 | CASSGQGNEKLFF | TGTGCCAGCAGTGGACAGGGGAACGAAAAACTGTTTTTT
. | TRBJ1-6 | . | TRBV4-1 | CASSQIWGGRSPLHF | TGCGCCAGCAGCCAAATTTGGGGGGGGAGGTCACCCCTCCACTTT
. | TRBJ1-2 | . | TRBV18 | CASSPQDKSNYGYTF | TGTGCCAGCTCACCACAGGACAAATCTAACTATGGCTACACCTTC
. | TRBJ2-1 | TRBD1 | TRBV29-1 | CSVTGGTGYNEQFF | TGCAGCGTTACAGGGGGCACTGGCTACAATGAGCAGTTCTTC
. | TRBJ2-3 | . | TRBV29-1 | CSVAQRPVRGDTQYF | TGCAGCGTTGCACAACGGCCGGTCAGGGGCGATACGCAGTATTTT
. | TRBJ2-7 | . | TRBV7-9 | CASSSDGSEQYF | TGTGCCAGCAGCTCAGACGGGAGCGAGCAGTACTTC
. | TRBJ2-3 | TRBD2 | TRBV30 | CAWNSGGTDTQYF | TGTGCCTGGAACAGCGGGGGCACAGATACGCAGTATTTT
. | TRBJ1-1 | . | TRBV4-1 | CASSQTGNTEAFF | TGCGCCAGCAGCCAAACGGGGAACACTGAAGCTTTCTTT
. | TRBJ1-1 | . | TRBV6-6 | CASKSSGGANTEAFF | TGTGCCAGCAAATCGTCGGGGGGCGCGAACACTGAAGCTTTCTTT
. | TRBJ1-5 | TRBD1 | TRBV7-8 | CASSSSGQNYQPQHF | TGTGCCAGCAGCTCGTCGGGACAGAATTATCAGCCCCAGCATTTT
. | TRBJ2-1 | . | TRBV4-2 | CASSQESRGLYNEQFF | TGTGCCAGCAGCCAAGAGTCTCGCGGTCTCTACAATGAGCAGTTCTTC
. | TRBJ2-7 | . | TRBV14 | CASSQQGSDEQYF | TGTGCCAGCAGCCAACAGGGGTCAGACGAGCAGTACTTC
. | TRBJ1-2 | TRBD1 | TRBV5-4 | CASSLPGQGIYYGYTF | TGTGCCAGCAGCTTGCCCGGACAGGGAATATACTATGGCTACACCTTC
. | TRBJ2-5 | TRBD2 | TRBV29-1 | CSTPIAGGPLETQYF | TGCAGCACCCCTATAGCGGGAGGGCCCCTGGAGACCCAGTACTTC
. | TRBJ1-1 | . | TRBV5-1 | CASSGAENPNTEAFF | TGCGCCAGCAGCGGAGCAGAGAACCCGAACACTGAAGCTTTCTTT
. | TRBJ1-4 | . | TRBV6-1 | CASRIKLQNEKLFF | TGTGCCAGCAGGATCAAGTTGCAGAATGAAAAACTGTTTTTT
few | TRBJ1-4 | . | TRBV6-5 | CASSSGRANEKLFF | TGTGCCAGCAGTTCCGGCAGGGCTAATGAAAAACTGTTTTTT
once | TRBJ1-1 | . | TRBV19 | CASSIDGRARAFF | TGTGCCAGTAGTATAGATGGGAGGGCTCGAGCTTTCTTT
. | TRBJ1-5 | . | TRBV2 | CASTVGPQGSRNQPQHF | TGTGCCAGCACTGTCGGCCCACAGGGAAGTCGGAATCAGCCCCAGCATTTT
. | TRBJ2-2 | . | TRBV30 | CARRQANTGELFF | TGTGCCCGGAGACAAGCGAACACCGGGGAGCTGTTTTTT
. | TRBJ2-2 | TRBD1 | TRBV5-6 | CASSSRDRGYTGELFF | TGTGCCAGCAGCTCCCGGGACAGGGGGTATACCGGGGAGCTGTTTTTT
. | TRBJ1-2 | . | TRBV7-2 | CASSPRQGPKGYTF | TGTGCCAGCAGCCCAAGGCAGGGGCCGAAGGGCTACACCTTC
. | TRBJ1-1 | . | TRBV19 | CASSIDLPGNTEAFF | TGTGCCAGTAGTATAGATCTCCCGGGGAACACTGAAGCTTTCTTT
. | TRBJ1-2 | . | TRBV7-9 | CASSLAGGDGYTF | TGTGCCAGCAGCTTAGCCGGGGGTGACGGCTACACCTTC
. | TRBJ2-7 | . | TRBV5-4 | CASSSPGLATSYEQYF | TGTGCCAGCAGCTCGCCTGGGCTAGCTACCTCCTACGAGCAGTACTTC